This T cell receptor (beta chain) derives from a study of blood T cell repertoires in COVID-19. The overall study: Samples came from the United States, Italy and Spain, spanning acute and convalescent COVID-19. The cDNA or gDNA used as material had been derived from T cells, B-cell-depleted T cells, or PBMCs.

Original methodology: Reference gene primer amplification gave estimated nucleated cell counts. Repertoires were generated with immunoSEQ multiplex PCR, while TCRdb's copy carries only in-frame clones and drops some. The V and J calls and the clone size are those of that table, but D and trimming were determined from the DNA. The table lists roughly 260,000 clones, 80% to 95% of them singletons. Cohort 3 donors were reported recovered after two negative PCRs, clearance, or symptom resolution. The CDR3 has 12 amino acids. In germline, CDR1 is MGHRA, CDR2 YSYEKL. Trimming shortened V by 0 bases and J by 8 bases, and 4 bases separated the two germline ends.

Specimen: PBMCs or T cells enriched from blood (not recorded which). The sequence was obtained from a young woman who had recovered from COVID-19. V gene TRBV4-1 combines with J gene TRBJ1-4; D unresolved. Here the CDR3 reads CASSQDREKLFF. The CDR3 DNA reads as TGCGCCAGCAGCCAAGATCGGGAAAAACTGTTTTTT.